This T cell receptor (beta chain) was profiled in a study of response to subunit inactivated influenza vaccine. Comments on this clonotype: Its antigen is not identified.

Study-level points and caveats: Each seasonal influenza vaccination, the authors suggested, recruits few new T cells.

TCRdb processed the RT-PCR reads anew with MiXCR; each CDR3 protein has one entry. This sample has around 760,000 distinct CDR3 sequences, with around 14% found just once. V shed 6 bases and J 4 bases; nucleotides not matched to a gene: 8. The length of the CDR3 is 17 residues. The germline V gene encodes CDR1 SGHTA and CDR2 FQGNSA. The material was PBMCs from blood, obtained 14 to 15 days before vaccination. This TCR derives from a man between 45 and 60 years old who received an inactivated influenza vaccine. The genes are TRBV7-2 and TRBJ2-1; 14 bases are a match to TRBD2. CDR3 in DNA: TGTGCCAGCAGGCCCCCGGGACTAGCGGGGGCTTACAATGAGCAGTTCTTC. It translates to CASRPPGLAGAYNEQFF.